The rows below give T cell receptor beta chains drawn from one sample of a study of molecular identifiers for immune sequencing clone quantification. TCRdb re-called the PCR reads with MiXCR, one entry per CDR3 protein. The data contain 250,000 to 350,000 distinct CDR3 sequences, 20% to 25% of them singletons. What was sequenced was naive CD8+ T cells from blood, with Jurkat cell RNA spiked in. The receptors here all came from a human donor in good health. Some libraries in this study had Jurkat cell RNA spiked in. The CDR3 runs from the conserved cysteine through the conserved F or W. A D gene is named only where the DNA matches it firmly. The size entry is marked missing in some rows and otherwise reads once, few, many or a size class.

TRBV20-1	-	TRBJ2-5	many	CSATWGIETQYF	TGCAGTGCTACGTGGGGCATAGAGACCCAGTACTTC
TRBV14	-	TRBJ2-5	few	CASSQANPYQETQYF	TGTGCCAGCAGCCAAGCTAATCCGTACCAAGAGACCCAGTACTTC
TRBV18	-	TRBJ2-7	-	CASSPTATYEQYF	TGTGCCAGCTCACCTACTGCCACCTACGAGCAGTACTTC
TRBV7-9	TRBD1	TRBJ2-1	many	CASRSGTDNEQFF	TGTGCCAGCAGGTCCGGGACAGACAATGAGCAGTTCTTC
TRBV7-9	-	TRBJ1-1	many	CASSPRHPEAFF	TGTGCCAGCAGCCCGCGACATCCTGAAGCTTTCTTT
TRBV27	-	TRBJ1-5	many	CASSLTVYSNQPQHF	TGTGCCAGCAGTTTGACAGTTTATAGCAATCAGCCCCAGCATTTT
TRBV19	-	TRBJ2-7	many	CASSIVIGLKMYEQYF	TGTGCCAGTAGTATAGTTATCGGCCTGAAGATGTACGAGCAGTACTTC
TRBV9	-	TRBJ1-5	many	CASSAGQNYQPQHF	TGTGCCAGCAGCGCGGGACAAAATTATCAGCCCCAGCATTTT
TRBV27	-	TRBJ2-6	few	CASRKPGGASGANVLTF	TGTGCCAGCAGAAAACCGGGCGGCGCATCTGGGGCCAACGTCCTGACTTTC
TRBV12-3/TRBV12-4	-	TRBJ1-2	few	CASSPGTGGGYGYTF	TGTGCCAGCAGTCCCGGAACAGGCGGGGGATATGGCTACACCTTC
TRBV12-3/TRBV12-4	-	TRBJ2-1	few	CASSKFSRINNEQFF	TGTGCCAGCAGTAAATTTAGCAGGATAAACAATGAGCAGTTCTTC
TRBV28	TRBD2	TRBJ2-7	-	CASSPRLAGASYYEQYF	TGTGCCAGCAGTCCCCGACTAGCGGGAGCTAGCTATTACGAGCAGTACTTC
TRBV6-1	-	TRBJ2-3	-	CASGVGGTSTDTQYF	TGTGCCAGCGGTGTTGGGGGGACTAGCACAGATACGCAGTATTTT
TRBV7-9	-	TRBJ2-5	many	CASSLWTLEHQETQYF	TGTGCCAGCAGCTTATGGACTCTAGAGCACCAAGAGACCCAGTACTTC
TRBV5-6	-	TRBJ2-3	-	CASSLAGLTALRGDTQYF	TGTGCCAGCAGCTTGGCAGGTCTGACAGCCCTGCGTGGGGATACGCAGTATTTT
TRBV6-5	-	TRBJ2-2	few	CASSYSESGELFF	TGTGCCAGCAGTTACTCGGAATCCGGGGAGCTGTTTTTT
TRBV6-1	-	TRBJ2-5	-	CASSEALLPQENQETQYF	TGTGCCAGCAGTGAAGCGCTTCTCCCCCAGGAGAACCAAGAGACCCAGTACTTC
TRBV6-2/TRBV6-3	TRBD1	TRBJ1-2	-	CASSAWTGFYGYTF	TGTGCCAGCAGTGCCTGGACAGGGTTCTATGGCTACACCTTC
TRBV24-1	TRBD2	TRBJ2-2	few	CATSDSGREANTGELFF	TGTGCCACCAGTGATTCGGGGAGGGAGGCGAACACCGGGGAGCTGTTTTTT
TRBV2	-	TRBJ2-3	many	CASSGTPDQPTDTQYF	TGTGCCAGCAGTGGGACTCCAGATCAACCCACAGATACGCAGTATTTT
TRBV12-5	-	TRBJ1-3	many	CASGAGSSGNTIYF	TGTGCTAGTGGCGCGGGGAGCTCTGGAAACACCATATATTTT
TRBV4-2	-	TRBJ1-1	many	CASSPYINTEAFF	TGTGCCAGCAGCCCCTACATCAACACTGAAGCTTTCTTT
TRBV6-5	-	TRBJ1-5	many	CASSYSGLDQPQHF	TGTGCCAGCAGTTACTCGGGTTTGGATCAGCCCCAGCATTTT
TRBV27	-	TRBJ2-2	many	CASGAVNTGELFF	TGTGCCAGCGGGGCGGTTAACACCGGGGAGCTGTTTTTT
TRBV12-3/TRBV12-4	TRBD2	TRBJ2-1	few	CATTSGSWNEQFF	TGTGCCACCACTAGCGGGAGTTGGAATGAGCAGTTCTTC
TRBV11-2	-	TRBJ2-7	few	CASSPFVGGQEHEQYF	TGTGCCAGCAGCCCTTTCGTAGGAGGGCAGGAGCACGAGCAGTACTTC
TRBV7-6	TRBD1	TRBJ1-1	-	CASSLYTQGADTEAFF	TGTGCCAGCAGCTTATATACCCAGGGGGCCGACACTGAAGCTTTCTTT
TRBV27	-	TRBJ2-3	-	CASSQTGTNTDTQYF	TGTGCCAGCAGTCAGACGGGAACGAACACAGATACGCAGTATTTT
TRBV4-3	TRBD2	TRBJ2-7	many	CASSQDWRESSYEQYF	TGCGCCAGCAGCCAAGATTGGCGGGAGAGCTCCTACGAGCAGTACTTC
TRBV7-6	TRBD2	TRBJ2-1	few	CASSLGWGGGPGNEQFF	TGTGCCAGCAGCTTAGGCTGGGGCGGGGGGCCTGGGAATGAGCAGTTCTTC
TRBV5-1	TRBD1	TRBJ2-5	many	CASSLTLDRETQYF	TGCGCCAGCAGCTTGACTTTGGACAGGGAGACCCAGTACTTC
TRBV6-5	TRBD1	TRBJ1-1	many	CASSQWTGRNTEAFF	TGTGCCAGCAGTCAGTGGACAGGGAGGAACACTGAAGCTTTCTTT
TRBV9	-	TRBJ1-2	-	CASSVITTKTLGYTF	TGTGCCAGCAGCGTGATAACAACCAAAACCCTCGGCTACACCTTC
TRBV20-1	TRBD2	TRBJ2-7	many	CSARELAGTNSYEQYF	TGCAGTGCTAGAGAATTAGCGGGGACCAACTCCTACGAGCAGTACTTC
TRBV2	-	TRBJ2-3	-	CASGPRASGTDTQYF	TGTGCCAGCGGCCCCAGGGCATCGGGCACAGATACGCAGTATTTT
TRBV7-6	-	TRBJ2-5	many	CASSGVEETQYF	TGTGCCAGCAGCGGGGTCGAAGAGACCCAGTACTTC
TRBV10-3	TRBD1	TRBJ2-1	-	CAITLTGDPNNEQFF	TGTGCCATCACCCTGACAGGGGACCCCAACAATGAGCAGTTCTTC
TRBV11-2	-	TRBJ2-1	-	CASSSDYSSYNEQFF	TGTGCCAGCAGTTCTGATTACTCGTCCTACAATGAGCAGTTCTTC
TRBV29-1	-	TRBJ1-1	many	CSVAIRNTEAFF	TGCAGCGTGGCAATACGGAACACTGAAGCTTTCTTT
TRBV20-1	TRBD1	TRBJ2-5	-	CSALTGVEETQYF	TGCAGTGCTCTTACAGGGGTAGAAGAGACCCAGTACTTC
TRBV4-1	-	TRBJ2-7	-	CASSQEEGWSSYEQYF	TGCGCCAGCAGCCAAGAGGAAGGGTGGAGCTCCTACGAGCAGTACTTC
TRBV27	TRBD2	TRBJ2-1	many	CASSEILAGGPYEQFF	TGTGCCAGCAGTGAAATACTAGCGGGGGGGCCCTATGAGCAGTTCTTC
TRBV19	TRBD2	TRBJ2-7	many	CASSLREAAYEQYF	TGTGCCAGTAGTTTGCGGGAGGCGGCCTACGAGCAGTACTTC
TRBV29-1	-	TRBJ1-4	many	CSVAQTAFNEKLFF	TGCAGCGTTGCTCAGACGGCTTTTAATGAAAAACTGTTTTTT
TRBV13	-	TRBJ2-7	many	CASSRETDEQYF	TGTGCCAGCAGCCGCGAGACAGACGAGCAGTACTTC